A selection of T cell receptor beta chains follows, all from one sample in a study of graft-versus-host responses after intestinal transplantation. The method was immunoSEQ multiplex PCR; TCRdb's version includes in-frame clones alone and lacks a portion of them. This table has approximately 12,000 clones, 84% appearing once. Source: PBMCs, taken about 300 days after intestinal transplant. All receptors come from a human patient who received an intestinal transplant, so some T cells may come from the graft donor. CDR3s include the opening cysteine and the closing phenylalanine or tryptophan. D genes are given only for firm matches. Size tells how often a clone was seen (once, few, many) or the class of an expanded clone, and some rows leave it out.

CDR3 protein: CASSQGTGVTDTQYF
CDR3 DNA: TGTGCCAGCAGCCAAGGGACAGGGGTAACAGATACGCAGTATTTT
clone size: NA
J gene: TRBJ2-3
V gene: TRBV11-2
D gene: TRBD1

CDR3 protein: CASSQGGISYEQYF
CDR3 DNA: TGTGCCAGTTCTCAGGGGGGGATCTCCTACGAGCAGTACTTC
clone size: NA
J gene: TRBJ2-7
V gene: TRBV2
D gene: NA

CDR3 protein: CAWIPTIPKTSYEQYF
CDR3 DNA: TGTGCCTGGATTCCCACCATCCCTAAAACATCCTACGAGCAGTACTTC
clone size: NA
J gene: TRBJ2-7
V gene: TRBV30
D gene: NA

CDR3 protein: CASSAGQNQPQHF
CDR3 DNA: TGTGCCAGCAGTGCAGGGCAGAATCAGCCCCAGCATTTT
clone size: NA
J gene: TRBJ1-5
V gene: TRBV6-1
D gene: NA

CDR3 protein: CTSSPGTSGRAYEQYF
CDR3 DNA: TGCACCAGCAGTCCCGGGACTAGCGGGAGGGCCTACGAGCAGTACTTC
clone size: NA
J gene: TRBJ2-7
V gene: TRBV1
D gene: NA

CDR3 protein: CASSGSGGGEKLFF
CDR3 DNA: TGTGCCAGCTCAGGTTCAGGGGGCGGTGAAAAACTGTTTTTT
clone size: NA
J gene: TRBJ1-4
V gene: TRBV25-1
D gene: TRBD1

CDR3 protein: CASSLGQGRSGETQYF
CDR3 DNA: TGTGCCAGCAGTTTAGGGCAGGGAAGGTCTGGAGAGACCCAGTACTTC
clone size: NA
J gene: TRBJ2-5
V gene: TRBV28
D gene: NA

CDR3 protein: CASSFTREGSPLHF
CDR3 DNA: TGTGCCAGCAGTTTCACAAGGGAAGGGTCACCCCTCCACTTT
clone size: NA
J gene: TRBJ1-6
V gene: TRBV6-6
D gene: NA

CDR3 protein: CASSLTGPRGTGELFF
CDR3 DNA: TGTGCCAGCAGCTTAACCGGGCCTAGGGGCACCGGGGAGCTGTTTTTT
clone size: NA
J gene: TRBJ2-2
V gene: TRBV13
D gene: NA

CDR3 protein: CPNRGHSNQPQHF
CDR3 DNA: TGCCCCAACAGGGGGCATAGCAATCAGCCCCAGCATTTT
clone size: few
J gene: TRBJ1-5
V gene: TRBV29-1
D gene: TRBD1

CDR3 protein: CASSLELAGGELFF
CDR3 DNA: TGTGCCAGCAGCTTAGAACTAGCGGGCGGGGAGCTGTTTTTT
clone size: NA
J gene: TRBJ2-2
V gene: TRBV7-6
D gene: TRBD2

CDR3 protein: CASSEGENSPLHF
CDR3 DNA: TGTGCCAGCAGTGAAGGGGAGAATTCACCCCTCCACTTT
clone size: NA
J gene: TRBJ1-6
V gene: TRBV6-1
D gene: NA

CDR3 protein: CATSRVGIVGEQYF
CDR3 DNA: TGTGCCACCAGCAGAGTAGGGATTGTGGGCGAGCAGTACTTC
clone size: NA
J gene: TRBJ2-7
V gene: TRBV15
D gene: NA

CDR3 protein: CASSLSTPSYEQYF
CDR3 DNA: TGTGCCAGCAGCTTATCGACGCCGTCCTACGAGCAGTACTTC
clone size: NA
J gene: TRBJ2-7
V gene: TRBV7-2
D gene: NA

CDR3 protein: CASSPGTSGEQYF
CDR3 DNA: TGTGCCAGCTCTCCCGGGACTAGCGGCGAGCAGTACTTC
clone size: NA
J gene: TRBJ2-7
V gene: TRBV18
D gene: TRBD2

CDR3 protein: CASSTTGNNYGYTF
CDR3 DNA: TGTGCCAGCAGCACAACAGGGAATAACTATGGCTACACCTTC
clone size: NA
J gene: TRBJ1-2
V gene: TRBV7-8
D gene: NA

CDR3 protein: CASTPRPDHYQPQHF
CDR3 DNA: TGTGCCAGCACCCCCAGGCCTGATCATTATCAGCCCCAGCATTTT
clone size: NA
J gene: TRBJ1-5
V gene: TRBV6-1
D gene: NA

CDR3 protein: CASSPFGTEANYGYTF
CDR3 DNA: TGTGCCAGCAGCCCTTTCGGGACCGAAGCTAACTATGGCTACACCTTC
clone size: NA
J gene: TRBJ1-2
V gene: TRBV2
D gene: NA

CDR3 protein: CASSLSFGPYNEQFF
CDR3 DNA: TGTGCCAGCAGTTTAAGTTTCGGACCCTACAATGAGCAGTTCTTC
clone size: NA
J gene: TRBJ2-1
V gene: TRBV28
D gene: NA

CDR3 protein: CASSQAQGDNEQFF
CDR3 DNA: TGCGCCAGCAGCCAAGCACAGGGAGACAATGAGCAGTTCTTC
clone size: NA
J gene: TRBJ2-1
V gene: TRBV4-1
D gene: NA

CDR3 protein: CSVEFRGISYNEQFF
CDR3 DNA: TGCAGCGTCGAGTTTAGGGGAATCTCCTACAATGAGCAGTTCTTC
clone size: once
J gene: TRBJ2-1
V gene: TRBV29-1
D gene: NA

CDR3 protein: CAGTTGGGQPQHF
CDR3 DNA: TGTGCCGGGACGACAGGGGGCGGTCAGCCCCAGCATTTT
clone size: NA
J gene: TRBJ1-5
V gene: TRBV28
D gene: TRBD1

CDR3 protein: CASSFGRHYEQYF
CDR3 DNA: TGTGCCAGCAGCTTCGGACGGCACTACGAGCAGTACTTC
clone size: NA
J gene: TRBJ2-7
V gene: TRBV5-5
D gene: NA

CDR3 protein: CASSVTGDEQFF
CDR3 DNA: TGTGCCAGCAGCGTAACCGGGGATGAGCAGTTCTTC
clone size: once
J gene: TRBJ2-1
V gene: TRBV7-3
D gene: NA

CDR3 protein: CASSFRRENSPLHF
CDR3 DNA: TGTGCCAGCAGTTTCCGACGGGAGAATTCACCCCTCCACTTT
clone size: NA
J gene: TRBJ1-6
V gene: TRBV28
D gene: NA

CDR3 protein: CASSLRLADEQFF
CDR3 DNA: TGTGCCAGCAGCCTCAGACTAGCTGATGAGCAGTTCTTC
clone size: NA
J gene: TRBJ2-1
V gene: TRBV9
D gene: TRBD2

CDR3 protein: CASSLSPSGRDTGELFF
CDR3 DNA: TGTGCCAGCAGCTTAAGCCCGAGCGGGAGAGACACCGGGGAGCTGTTTTTT
clone size: NA
J gene: TRBJ2-2
V gene: TRBV7-3
D gene: TRBD2

CDR3 protein: CASSVTGTGNNEQFF
CDR3 DNA: TGTGCCAGCAGCGTCACCGGGACAGGGAACAATGAGCAGTTCTTC
clone size: NA
J gene: TRBJ2-1
V gene: TRBV7-8
D gene: TRBD1

CDR3 protein: CASSSTDRYEQYF
CDR3 DNA: TGTGCCAGCAGCTCAACGGACAGGTACGAGCAGTACTTC
clone size: NA
J gene: TRBJ2-7
V gene: TRBV7-9
D gene: TRBD1

CDR3 protein: CASSMGPGTEQYF
CDR3 DNA: TGTGCCAGTAGTATGGGCCCCGGGACAGAGCAGTACTTC
clone size: NA
J gene: TRBJ2-7
V gene: TRBV19
D gene: NA

CDR3 protein: CASSFAGTQPQHF
CDR3 DNA: TGTGCCAGCAGTTTTGCGGGTACTCAGCCCCAGCATTTT
clone size: NA
J gene: TRBJ1-5
V gene: TRBV27
D gene: NA

CDR3 protein: CASKLRNTEAFF
CDR3 DNA: TGCGCCAGCAAATTAAGGAACACTGAAGCTTTCTTT
clone size: NA
J gene: TRBJ1-1
V gene: TRBV5-1
D gene: NA

CDR3 protein: CASSVAGTGGSGYTF
CDR3 DNA: TGTGCCAGCAGCGTAGCGGGGACAGGGGGCTCTGGCTACACCTTC
clone size: NA
J gene: TRBJ1-2
V gene: TRBV9
D gene: TRBD1

CDR3 protein: CASSSRDTEAFF
CDR3 DNA: TGTGCCAGCAGTTCCAGGGACACTGAAGCTTTCTTT
clone size: NA
J gene: TRBJ1-1
V gene: TRBV27
D gene: NA

CDR3 protein: CASSIERRSGQPQHF
CDR3 DNA: TGTGCCAGTAGTATAGAGAGGAGAAGTGGGCAGCCCCAGCATTTT
clone size: NA
J gene: TRBJ1-5
V gene: TRBV19
D gene: NA

CDR3 protein: CASSYTGRTNEKLFF
CDR3 DNA: TGTGCCAGCAGTTATACAGGGAGGACTAATGAAAAACTGTTTTTT
clone size: once
J gene: TRBJ1-4
V gene: TRBV6-6
D gene: NA

CDR3 protein: CASSLVRGETQYF
CDR3 DNA: TGTGCCAGCAGCTTAGTCAGGGGGGAGACCCAGTACTTC
clone size: NA
J gene: TRBJ2-5
V gene: TRBV7-2
D gene: TRBD1

CDR3 protein: CASSTNWGGKGNQPQHF
CDR3 DNA: TGTGCCAGTAGCACGAATTGGGGGGGTAAGGGCAATCAGCCCCAGCATTTT
clone size: NA
J gene: TRBJ1-5
V gene: TRBV19
D gene: NA

CDR3 protein: CATTWGGNTEAFF
CDR3 DNA: TGTGCCACCACCTGGGGTGGGAACACTGAAGCTTTCTTT
clone size: NA
J gene: TRBJ1-1
V gene: TRBV15
D gene: NA

CDR3 protein: CASSFLQKNTEAFF
CDR3 DNA: TGTGCCAGCAGCTTTTTACAGAAGAACACTGAAGCTTTCTTT
clone size: NA
J gene: TRBJ1-1
V gene: TRBV7-2
D gene: NA

CDR3 protein: CASNRQTRTDTQYF
CDR3 DNA: TGTGCCAGCAATCGGCAGACTCGCACAGATACGCAGTATTTT
clone size: NA
J gene: TRBJ2-3
V gene: TRBV28
D gene: NA